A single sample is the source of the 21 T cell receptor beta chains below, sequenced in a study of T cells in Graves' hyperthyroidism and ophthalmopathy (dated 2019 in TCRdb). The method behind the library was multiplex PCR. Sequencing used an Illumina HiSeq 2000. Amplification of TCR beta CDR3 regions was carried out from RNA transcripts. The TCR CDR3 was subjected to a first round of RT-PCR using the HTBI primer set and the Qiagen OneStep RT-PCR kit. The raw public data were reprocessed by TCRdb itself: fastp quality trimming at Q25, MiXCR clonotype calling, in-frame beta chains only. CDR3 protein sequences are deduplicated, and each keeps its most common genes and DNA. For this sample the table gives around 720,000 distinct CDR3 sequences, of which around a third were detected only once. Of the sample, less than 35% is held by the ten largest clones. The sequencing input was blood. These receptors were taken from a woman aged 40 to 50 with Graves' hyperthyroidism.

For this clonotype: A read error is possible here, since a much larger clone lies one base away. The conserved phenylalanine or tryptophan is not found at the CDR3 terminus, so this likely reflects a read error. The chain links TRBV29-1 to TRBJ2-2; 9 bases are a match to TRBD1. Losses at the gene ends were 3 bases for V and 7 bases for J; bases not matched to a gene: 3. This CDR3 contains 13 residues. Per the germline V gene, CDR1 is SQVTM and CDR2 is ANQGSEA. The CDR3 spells CSVDTGGDGELFS. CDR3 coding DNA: TGCAGCGTTGATACAGGGGGCGACGGGGAGCTGTTTTCT.

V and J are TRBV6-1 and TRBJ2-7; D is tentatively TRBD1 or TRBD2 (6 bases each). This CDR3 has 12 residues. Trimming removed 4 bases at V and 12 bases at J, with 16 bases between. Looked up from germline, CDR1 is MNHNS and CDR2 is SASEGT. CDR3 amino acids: CASSAHNREAYF. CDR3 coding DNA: TGTGCCAGCAGTGCTCATAACAGGGAGGCGTACTTC.

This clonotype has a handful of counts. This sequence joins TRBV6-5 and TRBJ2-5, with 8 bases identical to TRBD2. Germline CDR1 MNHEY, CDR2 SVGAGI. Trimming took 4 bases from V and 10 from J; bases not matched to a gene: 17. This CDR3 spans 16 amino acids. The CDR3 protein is CASSSDSGANSRRQYF. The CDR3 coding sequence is TGTGCCAGCAGTTCCGATAGCGGGGCCAATTCCAGGCGCCAGTACTTC.

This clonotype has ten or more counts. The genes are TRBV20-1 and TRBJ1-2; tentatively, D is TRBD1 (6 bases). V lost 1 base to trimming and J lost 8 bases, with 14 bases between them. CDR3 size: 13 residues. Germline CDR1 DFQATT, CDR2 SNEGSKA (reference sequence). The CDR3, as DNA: TGCAGTGCTAGAGGTCAGGGGAAGGCGGGCTACACCTTC. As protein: CSARGQGKAGYTF.

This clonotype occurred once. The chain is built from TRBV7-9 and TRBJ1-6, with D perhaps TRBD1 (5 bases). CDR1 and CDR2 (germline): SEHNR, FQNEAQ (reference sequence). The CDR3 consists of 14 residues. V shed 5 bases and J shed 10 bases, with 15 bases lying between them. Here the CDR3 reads CASSQGSIDSPLHF. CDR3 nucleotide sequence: TGTGCCAGCAGCCAGGGCAGCATCGACTCACCCCTCCACTTT.

CDR3 nucleotide sequence: TGTGCCAGCAGCCCGACTCATGAAGGGAGGGGCTACACCGGGGAGCTGTTTTTT. Translated: CASSPTHEGRGYTGELFF. This sequence joins TRBV11-2 and TRBJ2-2; 7 nucleotides match TRBD2. Germline trimming cut 5 bases from V and 3 bases from J; bases unmatched to any gene: 15. Germline V gene sequence: CDR1 SGHAT, CDR2 FQNNGV. The CDR3 length is 18 residues.

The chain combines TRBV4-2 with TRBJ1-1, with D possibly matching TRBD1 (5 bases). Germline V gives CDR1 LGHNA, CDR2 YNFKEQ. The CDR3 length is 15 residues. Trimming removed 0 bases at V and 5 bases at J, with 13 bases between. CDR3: CASSQEGTGRTEAFF. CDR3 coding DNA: TGTGCCAGCAGCCAAGAAGGGACGGGAAGAACTGAAGCTTTCTTT.

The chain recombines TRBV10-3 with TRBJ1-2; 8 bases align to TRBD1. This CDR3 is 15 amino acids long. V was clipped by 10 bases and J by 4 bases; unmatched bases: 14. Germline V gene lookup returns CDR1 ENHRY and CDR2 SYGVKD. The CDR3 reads CASRPTGGLSYGYTF. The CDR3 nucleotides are TGTGCCAGCAGACCTACAGGGGGGTTATCCTATGGCTACACCTTC.

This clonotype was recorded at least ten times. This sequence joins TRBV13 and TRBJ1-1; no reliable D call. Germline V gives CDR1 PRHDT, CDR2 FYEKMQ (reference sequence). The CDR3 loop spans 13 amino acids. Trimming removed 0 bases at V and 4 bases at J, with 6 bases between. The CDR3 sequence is CASSLGSFTEAFF. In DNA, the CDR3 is TGTGCCAGCAGCTTAGGCTCATTCACTGAAGCTTTCTTT.

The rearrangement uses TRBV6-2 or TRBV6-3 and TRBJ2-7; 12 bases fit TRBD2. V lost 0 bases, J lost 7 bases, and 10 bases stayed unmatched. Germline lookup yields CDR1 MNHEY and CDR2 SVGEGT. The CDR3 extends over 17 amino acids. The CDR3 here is CASSYSPTSGSLWEQYF. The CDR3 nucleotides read TGTGCCAGCAGTTACTCTCCGACTAGCGGGAGTCTCTGGGAGCAGTACTTC.

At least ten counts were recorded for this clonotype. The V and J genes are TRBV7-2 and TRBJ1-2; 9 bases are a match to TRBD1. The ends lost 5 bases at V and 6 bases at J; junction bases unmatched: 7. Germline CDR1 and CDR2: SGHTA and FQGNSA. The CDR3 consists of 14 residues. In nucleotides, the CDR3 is TGTGCCAGCAGCCCACAGGGGGCAGGAAATGGCTACACCTTC. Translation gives CASSPQGAGNGYTF.

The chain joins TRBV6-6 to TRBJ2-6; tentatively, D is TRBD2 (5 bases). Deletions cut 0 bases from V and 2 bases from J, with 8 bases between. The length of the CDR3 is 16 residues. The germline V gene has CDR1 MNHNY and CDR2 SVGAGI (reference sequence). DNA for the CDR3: TGTGCCAGCAGTTACTCAGCGGTTACTGGGGCCAACGTCCTGACTTTC. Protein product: CASSYSAVTGANVLTF.

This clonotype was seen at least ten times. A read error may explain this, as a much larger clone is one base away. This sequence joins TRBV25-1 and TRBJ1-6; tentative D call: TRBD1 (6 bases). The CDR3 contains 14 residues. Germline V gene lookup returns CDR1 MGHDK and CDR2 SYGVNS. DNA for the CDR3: TGTGCCAGCAGTGAATGGAGGGGGAACTCACCCCCCCACTTT. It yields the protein CASSEWRGNSPPHF.

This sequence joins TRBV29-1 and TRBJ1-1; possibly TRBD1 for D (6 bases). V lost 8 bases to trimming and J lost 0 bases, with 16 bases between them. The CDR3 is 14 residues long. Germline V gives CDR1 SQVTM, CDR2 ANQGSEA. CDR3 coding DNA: TGCAGCTCAGACAGGTTATTCATGAACACTGAAGCTTTCTTT. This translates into CSSDRLFMNTEAFF.

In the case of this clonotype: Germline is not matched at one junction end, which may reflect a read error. The CDR3 DNA follows: TGTGCCGGCAGCTTGCACCATCAGCCCCAGCATTTT. This gives the protein CAGSLHHQPQHF. V is TRBV7-9 and J is TRBJ1-5; D is uncertain. CDR3 size: 12 residues. Germline assignment: CDR1 SEHNR and CDR2 FQNEAQ (reference sequence).

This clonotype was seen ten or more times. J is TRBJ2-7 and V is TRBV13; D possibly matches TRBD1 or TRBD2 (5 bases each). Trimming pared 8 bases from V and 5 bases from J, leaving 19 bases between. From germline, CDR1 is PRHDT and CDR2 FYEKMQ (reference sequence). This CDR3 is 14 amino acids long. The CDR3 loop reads CASRRAGTTDEQYF. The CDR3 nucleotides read TGTGCCAGCCGACGGGCCGGGACCACTGACGAGCAGTACTTC.

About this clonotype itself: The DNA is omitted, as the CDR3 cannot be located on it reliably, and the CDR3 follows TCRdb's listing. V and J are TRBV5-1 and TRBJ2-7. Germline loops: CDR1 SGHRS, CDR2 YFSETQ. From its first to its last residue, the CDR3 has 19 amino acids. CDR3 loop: CASSFYICSATDEAYEQYF.

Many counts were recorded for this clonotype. The CDR3 nucleotides are TGCAGCCACTTCAGGGAGACTGAAGCTTTCTTT. Translated, it gives CSHFRETEAFF. The genes are TRBV29-1 and TRBJ1-1, with a tentative D call TRBD1 (5 bases). Looked up from germline, CDR1 is SQVTM and CDR2 is ANQGSEA. This CDR3 has 11 amino acids. With 8 bases removed from V and 5 bases from J, the gap between germline ends came to 12 bases.

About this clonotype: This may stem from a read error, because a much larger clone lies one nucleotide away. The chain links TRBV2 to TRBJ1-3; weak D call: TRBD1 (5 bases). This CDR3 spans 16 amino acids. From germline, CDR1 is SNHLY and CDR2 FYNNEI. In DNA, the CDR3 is TGTGCCAGCAGTGAACGGGACCTGTACCCTGGAAACACCGTATATTTT. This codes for CASSERDLYPGNTVYF.

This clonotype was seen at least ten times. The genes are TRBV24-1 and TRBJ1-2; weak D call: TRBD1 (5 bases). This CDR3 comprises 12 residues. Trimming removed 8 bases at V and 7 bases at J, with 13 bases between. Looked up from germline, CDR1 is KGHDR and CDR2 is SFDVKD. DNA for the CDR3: TGTGCCACCACCTCAGGGTCTGGTGGCTACACCTTC. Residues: CATTSGSGGYTF.

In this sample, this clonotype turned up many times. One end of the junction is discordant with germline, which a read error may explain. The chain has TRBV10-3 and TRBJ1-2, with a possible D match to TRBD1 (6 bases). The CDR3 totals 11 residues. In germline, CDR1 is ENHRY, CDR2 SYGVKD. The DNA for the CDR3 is TGTGCCATCAGTGCGGGACAACTGGCCGTATTC. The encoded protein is CAISAGQLAVF.